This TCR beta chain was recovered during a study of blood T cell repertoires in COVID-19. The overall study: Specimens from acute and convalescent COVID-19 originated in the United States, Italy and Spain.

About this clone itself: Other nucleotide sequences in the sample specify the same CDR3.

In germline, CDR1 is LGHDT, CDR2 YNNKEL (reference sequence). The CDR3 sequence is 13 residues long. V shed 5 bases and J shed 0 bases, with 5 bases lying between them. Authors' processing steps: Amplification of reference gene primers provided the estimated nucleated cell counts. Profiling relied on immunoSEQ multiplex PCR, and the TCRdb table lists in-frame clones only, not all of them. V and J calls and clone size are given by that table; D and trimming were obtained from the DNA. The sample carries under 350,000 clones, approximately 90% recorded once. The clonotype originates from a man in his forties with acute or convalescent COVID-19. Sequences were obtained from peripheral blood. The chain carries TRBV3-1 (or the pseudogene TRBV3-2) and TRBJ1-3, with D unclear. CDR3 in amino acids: CASSSLSGNTIYF. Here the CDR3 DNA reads TGTGCCAGCAGCTCCCTCTCTGGAAACACCATATATTTT.